This T cell receptor (beta chain) was obtained from a study of identical twins. Findings and caveats of the study: Cord blood beta clonotypes present at high abundance carried fewer insertions; no such pattern appeared in memory repertoires.

This clonotype was found a few times. The antigen is unknown. Via MiXCR, TCRdb re-called the 5' RACE reads, giving one row per CDR3 protein. The data show over 600,000 distinct CDR3 sequences, 21% seen once. V shed 0 bases and J 0 bases; nucleotides not matched to a gene: 0. Germline CDR1 is DFQATT and CDR2 is SNEGSKA (reference sequence). The CDR3 has 15 residues. These records were also assigned to another study, of T cells expressing NK-cell markers. That report adds: Sequencing covered eight donors, seven HCMV-seropositive and one seronegative. Of the CD8+ T cells in over five donors, roughly 1.0-7.5% belonged to dominant NKG2C+ clonotypes.

The chain is built from TRBV20-1 and TRBJ2-7; 12 positions agree with TRBD2. This receptor was obtained from a woman in her late teens or twenties in good health. Sequences were obtained from PBMCs. CDR3 bases: TGCAGTGCTAGAGAACTAGCGGGAGGCTCCTACGAGCAGTACTTC. Protein: CSARELAGGSYEQYF.